These T cell receptor beta chains were read from a single sample in a study of blood T cell repertoires in COVID-19. Produced via immunoSEQ multiplex PCR; TCRdb's table is partial and in-frame only. The sample gives about 330,000 clones, roughly 90% of which show up once; 3.5% to 4.5% is in the top ten. Material: peripheral blood. The receptors derive from a woman in her 50s with active or convalescent COVID-19. CDR3s include the opening cysteine and the closing phenylalanine or tryptophan. A D gene is named only where the DNA matches it firmly. Size is stated for part of the rows, as once, few or many counts, or as a class when the clone is expanded.

V	D	size	J	DNA	CDR3
TRBV29-1	TRBD1	NA	TRBJ1-2	TGCAGCGCAGAGACAAGACAGGGGGCACATGGCTACACCTTC	CSAETRQGAHGYTF
TRBV28	NA	NA	TRBJ1-2	TGTGCCAGCGGGCCTGTGGTCTATGGCTACACCTTC	CASGPVVYGYTF
TRBV4-1	TRBD2	NA	TRBJ2-7	TGCGCCAGCAGCCGGACTAGCGGGGAAGGGTACGAGCAGTACTTC	CASSRTSGEGYEQYF
TRBV7-6	TRBD1	NA	TRBJ1-4	TGTGCCAGCAGCCTATCCAGGGGGCCGTATGAAAAACTGTTTTTT	CASSLSRGPYEKLFF
TRBV5-1	TRBD1	NA	TRBJ1-1	TGCGCCAGCAGCTTGCGCCAGGGGGTACGGAACACTGAAGCTTTCTTT	CASSLRQGVRNTEAFF
TRBV4-1	TRBD1	NA	TRBJ2-7	TGCGCCAGCAGCCAAGAAGAGCCCTCCCGAGGACAGGGATACTACGAGCAGTACTTC	CASSQEEPSRGQGYYEQYF
TRBV7-9	NA	once	TRBJ2-7	TGTGCCAGCAGCTTCCAGGAGGAGTACGAGCAGTACTTC	CASSFQEEYEQYF
TRBV4-3	NA	NA	TRBJ1-1	TGCGCCAGCAGCCAACTCCCCGAGGGGAACACTGAAGCTTTCTTT	CASSQLPEGNTEAFF
TRBV6-9	NA	NA	TRBJ2-1	TGTGCCAGTCCGGACTATTACAATGAGCAGTTCTTC	CASPDYYNEQFF
TRBV6-6	NA	NA	TRBJ1-3	TGTGCCAGCAGTTACGGCGGCCCTGGAAACACCATATATTTT	CASSYGGPGNTIYF
TRBV7-6	TRBD1	NA	TRBJ2-5	TGTGCCAGCAGCTTACTTGGTCCCGGGACAGGGGAGGAGACCCAGTACTTC	CASSLLGPGTGEETQYF
TRBV2	NA	NA	TRBJ1-6	TGTGCCAGTCTATTCCTAGGGGGTAGTTCACCCCTCCACTTT	CASLFLGGSSPLHF
TRBV19	NA	NA	TRBJ1-2	TGTGCCAGTAGTATTCTTCAGGCTAATGGCTACACCTTC	CASSILQANGYTF
TRBV5-1	NA	many	TRBJ1-6	TGCGCCAGCAGCTTGGTCGTGGGGGGTGACACTTCACCCCTCCACTTT	CASSLVVGGDTSPLHF
TRBV11-1	NA	few	TRBJ2-5	TGTGCCAGCAGCTTATTTCCCACAGATGGAGAGACCCAGTACTTC	CASSLFPTDGETQYF
TRBV5-1	TRBD2	NA	TRBJ2-5	TGCGCCAGCAGCTCGGGACTAGCGGGAGCGTCTGAGACCCAGTACTTC	CASSSGLAGASETQYF
TRBV11-2	NA	NA	TRBJ2-3	TGTGCCAGCAGCCGGGGCACAGATACGCAGTATTTT	CASSRGTDTQYF
TRBV23-1	TRBD1	NA	TRBJ1-1	TGCGCCAGCAGTCCCCCACAGGGGCCTGAGGCTTTCTTT	CASSPPQGPEAFF
TRBV7-8	TRBD1	once	TRBJ1-5	TGTGCCAGCAGCTTAGGGTACAGGGGGTCTAGCAATCAGCCCCAGCATTTT	CASSLGYRGSSNQPQHF
TRBV29-1	NA	NA	TRBJ1-2	TGCAGCGCCAGGACAGAGGCTAACTATGGCTACACCTTC	CSARTEANYGYTF
TRBV28	NA	NA	TRBJ2-7	TGTGCCAGCATGAGAGGCAGAGCCTACGAGCAGTACTTC	CASMRGRAYEQYF
TRBV19	NA	NA	TRBJ1-3	TGTGCCAGTAGTGAGTTCTCTGGAAACACCATATATTTT	CASSEFSGNTIYF
TRBV12-3/TRBV12-4	TRBD2	NA	TRBJ2-3	TGTGCCAGCAGCCCGGGGGGGCTAGATACGCAGTATTTT	CASSPGGLDTQYF
TRBV5-1	NA	NA	TRBJ2-2	TGCGCCAGCAGCTTGGCCGGGAATGGCGGGGAGCTGTTTTTT	CASSLAGNGGELFF
TRBV18	TRBD1	NA	TRBJ1-3	TGTGCCAGCTCCCCCGGGACAGGGGCTACTGGAAACACCATATATTTT	CASSPGTGATGNTIYF
TRBV18	NA	NA	TRBJ1-1	TGTGCCAGCTCACCTGGGGCGGTGGTAAAGGCTGAAGCTTTCTTT	CASSPGAVVKAEAFF
TRBV5-4	NA	NA	TRBJ1-1	TGTGCCAGCAGCCGCCAGGGGAAGTCAGCTTTCTTT	CASSRQGKSAFF
TRBV6-5	NA	NA	TRBJ2-4	TGTGCCAGCAGTCTGGGGGGTACTGCCAAAAACATTCAGTACTTC	CASSLGGTAKNIQYF
TRBV5-4	NA	NA	TRBJ2-5	TGTGCCAGCAGCTTCAAAGGGGTAGAGACCCAGTACTTC	CASSFKGVETQYF